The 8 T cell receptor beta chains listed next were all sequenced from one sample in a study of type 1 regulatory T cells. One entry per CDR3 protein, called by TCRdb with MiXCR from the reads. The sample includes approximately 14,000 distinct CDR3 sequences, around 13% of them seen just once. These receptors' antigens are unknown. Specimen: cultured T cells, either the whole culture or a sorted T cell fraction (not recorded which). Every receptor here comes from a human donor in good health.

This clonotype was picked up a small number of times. DNA of the CDR3: TGCAGTGCTAGAGGGATTTCCGAGCAGTACTTC. Residues: CSARGISEQYF. This chain links TRBV20-1 with TRBJ2-7; unclear D gene. The germline gives CDR1 DFQATT, CDR2 SNEGSKA (reference sequence). The V and J ends lost 1 base and 6 bases respectively, with 7 bases between them. The CDR3 runs 11 residues.

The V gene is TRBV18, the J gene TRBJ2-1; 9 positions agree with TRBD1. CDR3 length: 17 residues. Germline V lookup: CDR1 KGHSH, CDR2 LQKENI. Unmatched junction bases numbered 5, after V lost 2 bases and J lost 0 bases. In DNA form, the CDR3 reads TGTGCCAGCTCACCAAGCCGACAGGGGGTCTCCTACAATGAGCAGTTCTTC. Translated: CASSPSRQGVSYNEQFF.

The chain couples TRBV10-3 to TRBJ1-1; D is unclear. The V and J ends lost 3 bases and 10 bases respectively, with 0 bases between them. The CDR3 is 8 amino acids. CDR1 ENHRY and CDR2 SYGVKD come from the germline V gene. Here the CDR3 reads CAISEAFF. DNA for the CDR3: TGTGCCATCAGTGAAGCTTTCTTT.

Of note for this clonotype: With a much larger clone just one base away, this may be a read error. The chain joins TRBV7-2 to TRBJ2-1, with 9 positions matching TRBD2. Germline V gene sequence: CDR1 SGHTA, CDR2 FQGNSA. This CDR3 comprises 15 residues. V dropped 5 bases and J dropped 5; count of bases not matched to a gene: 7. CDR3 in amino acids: CASSLRTSDNNEQFF. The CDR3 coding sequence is TGTGCCAGCAGCCTCAGGACTAGCGACAACAATGAGCAGTTCTTC.

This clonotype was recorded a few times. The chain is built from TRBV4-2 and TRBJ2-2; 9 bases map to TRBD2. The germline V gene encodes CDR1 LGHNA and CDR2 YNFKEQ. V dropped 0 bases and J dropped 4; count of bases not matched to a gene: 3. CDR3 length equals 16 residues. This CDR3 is CASSQESGRITGELFF. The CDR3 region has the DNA TGTGCCAGCAGCCAAGAAAGCGGGAGGATCACCGGGGAGCTGTTTTTT.

The CDR3 sequence is CASSVGFQETQYF. CDR3 DNA sequence: TGCGCCAGCAGCGTCGGGTTTCAAGAGACCCAGTACTTC. This rearrangement joins TRBV5-1 to TRBJ2-5, with D uncertain. Germline loops: CDR1 SGHRS, CDR2 YFSETQ. CDR3 size: 13 residues. With 4 bases removed from V and 2 bases from J, the gap between germline ends came to 9 bases.

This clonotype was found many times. DNA for the CDR3: TGTGCCAGCAGCGTAGTCTCGCGGGAGGGAAATGAGCAGTTCTTC. It yields the protein CASSVVSREGNEQFF. The J gene is TRBJ2-1, the V gene TRBV9, with 9 bases fitting TRBD2. The length of the CDR3 is 15 residues. Germline CDR1 and CDR2: SGDLS and YYNGEE. V was clipped by 0 bases and J by 7 bases; unmatched bases: 5.

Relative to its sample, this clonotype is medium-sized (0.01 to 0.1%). The CDR3 coding sequence is TGCAGCGCGTTCAGCAACCAAGAGACCCAGTACTTC. The encoded protein is CSAFSNQETQYF. The V and J genes are TRBV29-1 and TRBJ2-5, with no clear D. The V gene lost 7 bases and the J gene lost 0 bases, with 9 bases spanning the gap. The CDR3 spans 12 residues. Germline assignment: CDR1 SQVTM and CDR2 ANQGSEA.